This record concerns one T cell receptor beta chain sequence. No cognate antigen has been identified for it. No much larger clonotype is one base removed from it; base qualities were not supplied. The library was generated by the immunoSEQ multiplex PCR assay. Not all clones reach the TCRdb copy of this immuneACCESS table, which keeps in-frame sequences only. Checked studies attribute under half of the gap to unresolved V genes and leave the rest unexplained. This sample holds 45,000 to 55,000 clones; 80% to 90% were observed only once. The ten biggest clones cover roughly 1.2% of the sample. The data derive from a study of T cell changes during pregnancy in multiple sclerosis (dated by TCRdb to about 2019). Looking at the study overall: Changes in the T cell repertoire over the course of pregnancy were examined in this study in women with multiple sclerosis.

The CDR3 has 17 amino acids, counting the end cysteine and phenylalanine. Of the read, only the CDR3 DNA is kept; its 51 bases are in frame from base 1. V drops 5 bases and J drops 0 bases, leaving 20 bases in between. Taken from the germline V gene (reference sequence), the CDR1 and CDR2 loops are MNHEY and SMNVEV. Here the chain combines TRBV27 and TRBJ2-7, with TRBD1 perhaps the D gene, on 6 matching bases. This sequence originates from a female donor with multiple sclerosis, enrolled in a pregnancy study. This specimen was CD4+ T cells from peripheral blood mononuclear cells, taken in the second trimester of pregnancy. The CDR3: CASSPWSRGDRSYEQYF. The nucleotides read TGTGCCAGCAGTCCTTGGTCCAGGGGAGACCGCTCCTACGAGCAGTACTTC.